This T cell receptor beta chain was profiled in a study of control samples from healthy donors and cancer patients. Repertoires were generated with immunoSEQ multiplex PCR, while TCRdb's copy carries only in-frame clones and drops some. The table shows about 70,000 clones, with over 75% occurring only once. CDR3 length: 16 amino acids. Germline trimming cut 2 bases from V and 4 bases from J; bases unmatched to any gene: 8. The V gene's germline CDR1 is MDHEN and CDR2 SYDVKM. The sequencing sample was made of PBMCs. This sequence was found in a woman between 50 and 59 years old with head and neck cancer. V and J are TRBV28 and TRBJ2-5; 9 bases align to TRBD1. CDR3 sequence reads: CASSLEGTGIRETQYF. The CDR3 DNA reads TGTGCCAGCAGTTTAGAAGGGACAGGGATAAGAGAGACCCAGTACTTC. The full variable domain, rest sourced from reference TRBV28 and TRBJ2-5, is DVKVTQSSRYLVKRTGEKVFLECVQDMDHENMFWYRQDPGLGLRLIYFSYDVKMKEKGDIPEGYSVSREKKERFSLILESASTNQTSMYLCASSLEGTGIRETQYFGPGTRLLVL.